These 11 T cell receptor beta chains came from one sample sequenced in a study of blood T cell repertoires in COVID-19. Some clones are missing from TCRdb's copy, which holds only in-frame ones; the method was immunoSEQ multiplex PCR. The sample holds 250,000 or so clones, over 80% seen once. Sequencing input: PBMCs or T cells enriched from blood (not recorded which). The source of these receptors is a human donor in a cohort exposed to, infected with or recovered from COVID-19 (not recorded which). The donor label of this sample is uncertain.

This chain joins TRBV9 and TRBJ1-6; 10 bases fit TRBD1. This CDR3 is built from 18 residues. With 0 bases clipped from V and 7 bases from J, the junction kept 10 bases outside the gene matches. CDR1 SGDLS and CDR2 YYNGEE come from the germline V gene. CDR3 residues: CASSVGQGTGVWNSPLHF. In nucleotides, the CDR3 is TGTGCCAGCAGCGTAGGACAGGGGACAGGGGTTTGGAATTCACCCCTCCACTTT.

The V gene is TRBV2, the J gene TRBJ1-1; D possibly corresponds to TRBD1 (6 bases). Germline assignment: CDR1 SNHLY and CDR2 FYNNEI. This CDR3 has 15 amino acids. Between the trimmed V and J ends, which lost 6 bases and 1 base, there was a span of 15 bases. CDR3 loop: CASRQQGLGNTEAFF. The CDR3 bases are TGTGCCAGCAGGCAACAGGGTCTCGGGAACACTGAAGCTTTCTTT.

V gene TRBV5-1 combines with J gene TRBJ2-7; 8 bases align to TRBD1. Germline CDR1 and CDR2: SGHRS and YFSETQ. V lost 2 bases, J lost 3 bases, and 13 bases stayed unmatched. CDR3 size: 17 residues. In nucleotides, the CDR3 is TGCGCCAGCAGCTTAGGACAGGGACGTATAGATTTCTACGAGCAGTACTTC. Translating gives CASSLGQGRIDFYEQYF. Complete variable domain (other parts from reference TRBV5-1 and TRBJ2-7): KAGVTQTPRYLIKTRGQQVTLSCSPISGHRSVSWYQQTPGQGLQFLFEYFSETQRNKGNFPGRFSGRQFSNSRSEMNVSTLELGDSALYLCASSLGQGRIDFYEQYFGPGTRLTVT.

The V and J genes are TRBV7-2 and TRBJ2-3, with 8 bases that match TRBD2. The J segment lost 1 base and the V segment lost 6 bases, leaving 6 bases of the junction unmatched. Looked up from germline, CDR1 is SGHTA and CDR2 is FQGNSA. The CDR3 has 15 amino acids. CDR3 in amino acids: CASRRLRGGTDTQYF. The CDR3 coding sequence is TGTGCCAGCAGGCGTCTGCGGGGGGGCACAGATACGCAGTATTTT. Full variable domain (missing parts from reference TRBV7-2 and TRBJ2-3): GAGVSQSPSNKVTEKGKDVELRCDPISGHTALYWYRQSLGQGLEFLIYFQGNSAPDKSGLPSDRFSAERTGGSVSTLTIQRTQQEDSAVYLCASRRLRGGTDTQYFGPGTRLTVL.

V usage is TRBV10-3 and J usage is TRBJ1-1, with TRBD1 matching over 8 bases. Looked up from germline, CDR1 is ENHRY and CDR2 is SYGVKD. The CDR3 is made up of 13 amino acids. Unmatched junction bases numbered 4, after V lost 6 bases and J lost 4 bases. The CDR3 loop is CAIRTGVGTEAFF. The CDR3 nucleotides are TGTGCCATCAGGACAGGGGTGGGCACTGAAGCTTTCTTT.

This chain connects TRBV6-4 to TRBJ2-2; weak D call: TRBD1 (5 bases). Trimming shortened V by 4 bases and J by 7 bases, and 10 bases separated the two germline ends. The CDR3 covers 13 residues. Germline V gene lookup returns CDR1 MRHNA and CDR2 SNTAGT. CDR3 bases: TGTGCCAGCAGTGCTTCTAGGGGCGGGGAGCTGTTTTTT. Translated, it gives CASSASRGGELFF.

This chain uses TRBV11-2 with TRBJ2-1; TRBD1 agrees at 11 bases. The V and J ends lost 0 bases and 3 bases, in that order; junction bases with no gene match: 7. This CDR3 has 18 residues. Looked up from germline, CDR1 is SGHAT and CDR2 is FQNNGV. The chain's CDR3 is CASSLDRVGTGGYNEQFF. The CDR3 DNA is TGTGCCAGCAGCTTAGATAGGGTTGGGACAGGGGGCTACAATGAGCAGTTCTTC.

The V call is TRBV29-1, the J call TRBJ2-7, with 10 bases lining up with TRBD1. In germline, CDR1 is SQVTM, CDR2 ANQGSEA. V shed 4 bases and J 3 bases; nucleotides not matched to a gene: 0. The CDR3 runs to 12 residues. As DNA, the CDR3 is TGCAGCGTTGGGGACAGGGGCTACGAGCAGTACTTC. Protein sequence: CSVGDRGYEQYF.

The CDR3 DNA is TGCGCCAGCAGCGCCCTAGAACACACTGAAGCTTTCTTT. This translates into CASSALEHTEAFF. This rearrangement joins TRBV5-1 to TRBJ1-1; no clear D. This CDR3 comprises 13 residues. CDR1 is SGHRS, CDR2 YFSETQ, per germline. V lost 4 bases to trimming and J lost 3 bases, with 10 bases between them. Full variable domain (missing parts from reference TRBV5-1 and TRBJ1-1): KAGVTQTPRYLIKTRGQQVTLSCSPISGHRSVSWYQQTPGQGLQFLFEYFSETQRNKGNFPGRFSGRQFSNSRSEMNVSTLELGDSALYLCASSALEHTEAFFGQGTRLTVV.

This sequence joins TRBV24-1 and TRBJ2-7; D not resolved. Trimming left V 3 bases short and J 3 bases short, with 17 bases between. Germline V CDR1 and CDR2: KGHDR, SFDVKD. This CDR3 region has 16 residues. CDR3 in DNA: TGTGCCACCAGTGATCCCCGTGACACCCCTCTCTACGAGCAGTACTTC. Its translation is CATSDPRDTPLYEQYF.

J is TRBJ2-2 and V is TRBV21-1; no DNA check was done on the table's D call, TRBD2. TRBV21-1 is a recognized pseudogene. The CDR3 length is 19 residues. As DNA, the CDR3 is TGTGCCAGCATCACAGACCAAAGGCCCGGGAAAGAGGACACCGGGGAGCTGTTTTTT. Translating gives CASITDQRPGKEDTGELFF.